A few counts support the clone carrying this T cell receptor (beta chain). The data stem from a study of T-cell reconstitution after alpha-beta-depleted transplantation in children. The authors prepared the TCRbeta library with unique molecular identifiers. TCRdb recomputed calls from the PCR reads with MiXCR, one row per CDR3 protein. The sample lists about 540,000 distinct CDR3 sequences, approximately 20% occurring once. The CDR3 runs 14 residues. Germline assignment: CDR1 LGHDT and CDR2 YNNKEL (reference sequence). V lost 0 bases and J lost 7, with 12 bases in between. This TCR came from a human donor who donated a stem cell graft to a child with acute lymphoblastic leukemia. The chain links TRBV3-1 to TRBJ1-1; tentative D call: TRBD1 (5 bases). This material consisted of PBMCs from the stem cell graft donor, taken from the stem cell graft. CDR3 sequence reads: CASSQEPGAGEAFF. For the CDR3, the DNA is TGTGCCAGCAGCCAAGAGCCCGGGGCGGGTGAAGCTTTCTTT.